This T cell receptor (beta chain) was captured in a study of CD8+ T cells in alopecia areata. Study conclusions and caveats: Patients displayed less clarity in TCR sharing than mice, a finding possibly related to HLA. Under tofacitinib, numerous expanded lesional clonotypes remained detectable in scalp and blood.

As regards this clone: No antigen is known for it.

Trimming took 6 bases from V and 1 from J; bases not matched to a gene: 10. This CDR3 spans 16 amino acids. In germline, CDR1 is MGHDK, CDR2 SYGVNS. Extracted RNA was reverse transcribed, and the resulting cDNA served as sequencing template. Produced via immunoSEQ multiplex PCR; TCRdb's table is partial and in-frame only. The sample shows approximately 170,000 clones, 50% to 60% of them seen only once. The treatment denotes: oral pan-JAK inhibitor, 5-10 mg twice daily. Punch biopsies of lesional scalp, plus peripheral blood, were taken from alopecia areata patients. The starting material was CD4+ T cells sorted from blood, obtained at week 4, from a patient treated with tofacitinib. V is TRBV25-1 and J is TRBJ2-5; TRBD2 aligns across 8 bases. This receptor was obtained from a human donor with alopecia areata. CDR3 region: CASRIKREYPQETQYF. Here the CDR3 DNA reads TGTGCCAGCAGGATCAAGCGGGAGTACCCCCAAGAGACCCAGTACTTC.